This is a list of T cell receptor beta chains from one sample in a study of OX40 agonist ivuxolimab in advanced cancers. This table comes from immunoSEQ multiplex PCR, and its TCRdb copy is limited to in-frame clones, with some not included. The top ten hold roughly 0.23% of the sample, which has more than 60,000 clones, roughly 87% seen once. The sequencing here drew on CD4+ or CD8+ T cells sorted from blood, taken in a trial of the OX40 agonist ivuxolimab. These receptor sequences come from an adult with an advanced solid tumor such as melanoma, head and neck, liver or kidney cancer. CDR3s include the opening cysteine and the closing phenylalanine or tryptophan. The D gene is left open where the match is weak. Expanded clones are given a class, and other clones once, few, many or no size at all.

d_gene,j_gene,v_gene,abundance,len,CDR3aa,CDR3nt
-,TRBJ1-1,TRBV7-9,-,11,CASSFRGEAFF,TGTGCCAGCAGCTTTAGAGGTGAAGCTTTCTTT
-,TRBJ1-1,TRBV6-1,-,12,CASSERASKAFF,TGTGCCAGCAGTGAGCGGGCCTCAAAAGCTTTCTTT
TRBD1,TRBJ2-7,TRBV15,once,15,CATSRRTGRSYEQYF,TGTGCCACCAGCAGAAGGACAGGACGATCCTACGAGCAGTACTTC
TRBD2,TRBJ2-2,TRBV5-1,-,19,CASSLWGTSGQTNTGELFF,TGCGCCAGCAGCTTGTGGGGGACTAGCGGACAAACGAACACCGGGGAGCTGTTTTTT
-,TRBJ1-3,TRBV10-3,once,14,CAISRTVSGNTIYF,TGTGCCATCAGCAGGACAGTTTCTGGAAACACCATATATTTT
-,TRBJ1-1,TRBV11-2,-,15,CASSFSVGARTEAFF,TGTGCCAGCAGCTTCTCCGTAGGGGCTCGGACTGAAGCTTTCTTT
TRBD1,TRBJ2-7,TRBV4-1,-,15,CASSLLQGHTYEQYF,TGCGCCAGCAGCCTGTTACAGGGGCACACCTACGAGCAGTACTTC
-,TRBJ1-1,TRBV5-5,-,13,CASSFTGKLEAFF,TGTGCCAGCAGCTTTACAGGAAAGCTCGAAGCTTTCTTT
TRBD1,TRBJ2-1,TRBV7-2,-,13,CASKDRGNREQFF,TGTGCCAGCAAAGACAGGGGGAATCGGGAGCAGTTCTTC
-,TRBJ2-2,TRBV29-1,-,16,CSVSQPGLQNAGELFF,TGCAGCGTGTCCCAACCGGGACTCCAGAACGCCGGGGAGCTGTTTTTT
-,TRBJ1-1,TRBV28,-,15,CASSTPGAPGTEAFF,TGTGCCAGCAGTACCCCAGGGGCGCCGGGCACTGAAGCTTTCTTT
TRBD1,TRBJ2-4,TRBV5-1,once,14,CASSPGTVKNIQYF,TGCGCCAGCAGCCCCGGGACAGTTAAAAACATTCAGTACTTC
TRBD2,TRBJ2-7,TRBV5-1,once,14,CASRPGTTSYEQYF,TGCGCCAGCAGACCCGGGACTACCTCCTACGAGCAGTACTTC
-,TRBJ1-3,TRBV7-2,-,15,CASSGGGRPGNTIYF,TGTGCCAGCAGCGGGGGGGGCCGACCTGGAAACACCATATATTTT
-,TRBJ2-7,TRBV12-5,-,12,CASGANSYEQYF,TGTGCTAGTGGTGCAAATTCGTACGAGCAGTACTTC
-,TRBJ2-7,TRBV21-1,-,14,CASSKAQASYEQYF,TGTGCCAGCAGCAAAGCTCAGGCATCCTACGAGCAGTACTTC
-,TRBJ2-7,TRBV28,-,16,CATIPKWGQGSYEQYF,TGTGCCACCATCCCAAAGTGGGGTCAAGGCTCCTACGAGCAGTACTTC
-,TRBJ1-6,TRBV2,-,14,CASLSGMRGSPLHF,TGTGCCAGCTTATCGGGGATGCGGGGGTCACCCCTCCACTTT
-,TRBJ1-2,TRBV7-2,-,13,CASSLQGFNGYTF,TGTGCCAGCAGCTTACAGGGGTTTAACGGCTACACCTTC
-,TRBJ2-2,TRBV27,-,17,CASSLEDEEADTGELFF,TGTGCCAGCAGTTTGGAGGACGAGGAGGCGGACACCGGGGAGCTGTTTTTT
TRBD2,TRBJ2-1,TRBV19,-,15,CASRGTSGSGDEQFF,TGTGCCAGTAGGGGGACTAGCGGGAGTGGAGATGAGCAGTTCTTC
TRBD1,TRBJ1-5,TRBV25-1,-,18,CASSDSTGVGGKNQPQHF,TGTGCCAGCAGTGATTCCACAGGGGTAGGTGGAAAAAATCAGCCCCAGCATTTT
-,TRBJ1-4,TRBV6-6,-,12,CASSPRDEKLFF,TGTGCCAGCAGTCCCCGTGATGAAAAACTGTTTTTT
TRBD2,TRBJ2-1,TRBV10-2,-,15,CASKGGRERHNEQFF,TGCGCCAGCAAAGGTGGGCGGGAGAGGCACAATGAGCAGTTCTTC
-,TRBJ1-5,TRBV27,-,15,CASSLSPASNQPQHF,TGTGCCAGCAGTTTATCGCCAGCGAGCAATCAGCCCCAGCATTTT
-,TRBJ1-5,TRBV4-3,-,16,CASSQDLGPANQPQHF,TGCGCCAGCAGCCAAGACTTGGGACCAGCAAATCAGCCCCAGCATTTT
-,TRBJ2-4,TRBV7-9,-,14,CASSLAGAKNIQYF,TGTGCCAGCAGCTTAGCCGGAGCCAAAAACATTCAGTACTTC
TRBD1,TRBJ2-2,TRBV7-2,-,16,CASRLQGVGNTGELFF,TGTGCCAGCAGACTACAGGGGGTGGGGAACACCGGGGAGCTGTTTTTT
-,TRBJ1-2,TRBV7-9,-,15,CASSLSLGALRGYTF,TGTGCCAGCAGCTTATCGTTAGGGGCCCTGAGAGGCTACACCTTC
-,TRBJ2-1,TRBV10-1,-,13,CASSERDRSEQFF,TGCGCCAGCAGTGAGAGAGACAGATCGGAGCAGTTCTTC
-,TRBJ2-3,TRBV9,once,13,CASSQGGTDTQYF,TGTGCCAGCAGCCAGGGGGGTACGGATACGCAGTATTTT
TRBD1,TRBJ1-3,TRBV18,-,16,CASSPTGDSSGNTIYF,TGTGCCAGCTCACCTACAGGGGATTCTTCTGGAAACACCATATATTTT
-,TRBJ2-7,TRBV4-1,-,15,CASSQVRFDSYEQYF,TGCGCCAGCAGCCAAGTGCGTTTTGACTCCTACGAGCAGTACTTC
TRBD1,TRBJ2-1,TRBV19,-,13,CASTRTGGNEQFF,TGTGCCAGTACCCGGACAGGGGGCAATGAGCAGTTCTTC
TRBD2,TRBJ2-1,TRBV2,-,18,CASDTPFLTSGPYNEQFF,TGTGCCAGCGACACCCCTTTTTTGACTAGCGGACCCTACAATGAGCAGTTCTTC
-,TRBJ1-2,TRBV28,-,14,CASSTQDRNYGYTF,TGTGCCAGCAGTACCCAGGACAGAAACTATGGCTACACCTTC
-,TRBJ2-7,TRBV14,-,12,CASSQDRQAQYF,TGTGCCAGCAGCCAAGATCGACAGGCGCAGTACTTC
-,TRBJ2-7,TRBV7-9,-,14,CASSFSATAYEQYF,TGTGCCAGCAGCTTCTCCGCTACAGCCTACGAGCAGTACTTC
-,TRBJ2-7,TRBV19,-,15,CASSNVGPGLYEQYF,TGTGCCAGTAGTAATGTTGGGCCCGGGTTATACGAGCAGTACTTC
TRBD1,TRBJ1-4,TRBV14,-,17,CASSQSPGGDVGGKLFF,TGTGCCAGCAGCCAATCCCCAGGGGGCGATGTCGGTGGGAAACTGTTTTTT
TRBD1,TRBJ2-7,TRBV10-3,-,15,CAIKAGGAPGNEQYF,TGTGCCATCAAAGCAGGGGGCGCCCCGGGAAACGAGCAGTACTTC
TRBD2,TRBJ2-1,TRBV7-2,-,13,CASRLAGYNEQFF,TGTGCCAGCAGACTAGCGGGTTACAATGAGCAGTTCTTC
-,TRBJ1-1,TRBV18,-,17,CASSPPYGGGGNTEAFF,TGTGCCAGCTCACCACCTTACGGGGGAGGTGGGAACACTGAAGCTTTCTTT
-,TRBJ2-5,TRBV12-5,-,12,CASGLGRETQYF,TGTGCTAGTGGTTTGGGTCGAGAGACCCAGTACTTC
-,TRBJ2-1,TRBV12-5,-,16,CASGGRPRLGGNEQFF,TGTGCTAGTGGAGGGCGCCCCCGACTAGGAGGGAATGAGCAGTTCTTC
-,TRBJ2-3,TRBV14,-,14,CASSQGGTVDTQYF,TGTGCCAGCAGCCAAGGGGGGACGGTAGATACGCAGTATTTT
TRBD1,TRBJ2-3,TRBV25-1,once,14,CASSDRTGLDTQYF,TGTGCCAGCAGTGACCGGACAGGCTTAGATACGCAGTATTTT
TRBD1,TRBJ2-7,TRBV19,-,14,CASGPGTGFYEQYF,TGTGCCAGTGGCCCCGGGACAGGGTTCTACGAGCAGTACTTC
-,TRBJ2-7,TRBV10-3,-,15,CAIKPEQGGLYEQYF,TGTGCCATCAAACCCGAACAGGGAGGTTTGTACGAGCAGTACTTC